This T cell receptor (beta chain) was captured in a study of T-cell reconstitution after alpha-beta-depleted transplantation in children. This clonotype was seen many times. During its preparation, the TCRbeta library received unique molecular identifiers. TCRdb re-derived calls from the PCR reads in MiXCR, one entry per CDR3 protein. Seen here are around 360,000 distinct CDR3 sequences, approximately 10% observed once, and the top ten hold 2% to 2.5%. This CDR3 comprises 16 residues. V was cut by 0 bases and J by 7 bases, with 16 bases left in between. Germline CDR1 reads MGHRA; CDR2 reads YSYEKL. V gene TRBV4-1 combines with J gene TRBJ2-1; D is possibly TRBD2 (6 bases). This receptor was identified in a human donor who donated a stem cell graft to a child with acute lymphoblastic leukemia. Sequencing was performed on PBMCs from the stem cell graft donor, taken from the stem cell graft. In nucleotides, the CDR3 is TGCGCCAGCAGCCAAGAGGCGTCGGCGGGGATTAATGAGCAGTTCTTC. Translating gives CASSQEASAGINEQFF.